A selection of T cell receptor beta chains follows, all from one sample in a study of shared clonotypes between healthy human individuals. The protocol was immunoSEQ multiplex PCR, while the TCRdb copy is restricted to in-frame clones and leaves out a portion. The sample lists some 1.5 million clones, roughly 97% seen once, with approximately 1.1% in the top ten. The sample taken for sequencing was naive CD4+ T cells sorted from blood. Receptor source: a man younger than 45 in good health. CDR3s include the opening cysteine and the closing phenylalanine or tryptophan. D genes are given only for firm matches. Rows may omit the clone size; those that give it use once, few, many or a size class.

J | D | size | V | CDR3 | DNA
TRBJ1-1 | - | once | TRBV4-3 | CASSQGNRMNTEAFF | TGCGCCAGCAGCCAAGGGAACCGAATGAACACTGAAGCTTTCTTT
TRBJ1-4 | TRBD1 | - | TRBV5-1 | CASSLGDRVLEKLFF | TGCGCCAGCAGCTTGGGGGACAGGGTATTAGAAAAACTGTTTTTT
TRBJ2-7 | TRBD1 | - | TRBV7-9 | CASRYSGQGLYEQYF | TGTGCCAGCAGGTACTCGGGACAGGGACTCTACGAGCAGTACTTC
TRBJ2-7 | - | - | TRBV28 | CASSFLQAQYF | TGTGCCAGCAGTTTCCTGCAGGCTCAGTACTTC
TRBJ1-2 | - | - | TRBV18 | CASSPRSPGATNYGYTF | TGTGCCAGCTCACCACGGTCGCCAGGAGCAACTAACTATGGCTACACCTTC
TRBJ2-3 | TRBD2 | - | TRBV10-1 | CASSSGRSTDTQYF | TGCGCCAGCAGTTCCGGGAGGAGCACAGATACGCAGTATTTT
TRBJ2-1 | TRBD2 | once | TRBV6-4 | CASSGTSGRAGEQFF | TGTGCCAGCAGTGGGACTAGCGGGAGGGCTGGTGAGCAGTTCTTC
TRBJ1-5 | TRBD1 | - | TRBV7-2 | CATRQGTGSGNQPQHF | TGTGCCACACGACAGGGAACGGGCTCGGGCAATCAGCCCCAGCATTTT
TRBJ2-3 | - | - | TRBV4-1 | CASSQGLGSGPDTQYF | TGCGCCAGCAGCCAAGGCTTGGGGTCCGGGCCAGATACGCAGTATTTT
TRBJ2-1 | - | - | TRBV10-3 | CAISEEGEQFF | TGTGCCATCAGTGAGGAGGGTGAGCAGTTCTTC
TRBJ1-1 | - | - | TRBV6-5 | CASSYTPLAEAFF | TGTGCCAGCAGTTACACCCCCCTAGCCGAAGCTTTCTTT
TRBJ2-4 | TRBD2 | - | TRBV15 | CATSIAGGLAKNIQYF | TGTGCCACCAGCATAGCGGGAGGGTTAGCCAAAAACATTCAGTACTTC
TRBJ1-1 | - | - | TRBV6-5 | CASSSIKGRMNTEAFF | TGTGCCAGCAGTTCAATAAAGGGACGGATGAACACTGAAGCTTTCTTT
TRBJ1-5 | - | - | TRBV19 | CASVRAGENQPQHF | TGTGCCAGTGTCCGGGCCGGCGAAAATCAGCCCCAGCATTTT
TRBJ2-7 | - | - | TRBV11-3 | CASSSGQGEQYF | TGTGCCAGCAGCTCAGGACAAGGCGAGCAGTACTTC
TRBJ2-7 | - | - | TRBV7-8 | CASSLAPLLGTVGTYEQYF | TGTGCCAGCAGCTTAGCGCCCCTCCTTGGGACTGTCGGGACCTACGAGCAGTACTTC